This passage covers 14 T cell receptor beta chains from one sample sequenced in a study of T cells expressing NK-cell markers. Reprocessing the 5' RACE reads, TCRdb reports a single entry for every CDR3 protein and omits DNA. Recorded here are roughly 150,000 distinct CDR3 sequences; the top ten clones represent around 21%. Sequencing was carried out using blood T cells: a sorted CD56 or NKG2C T cell subset, CD4+ or CD8+ T cells, or bulk PBMC T cells (not recorded which). The receptors originated from a man aged 18 to 69 in good health.

The CDR3 protein is CASSAGTGNSPLHF. The genes are TRBV5-4 and TRBJ1-6; TCRdb calls TRBD1, which cannot be checked without DNA. CDR1 and CDR2 from the germline V gene are SGHNT and YYREEE (reference sequence). This CDR3 contains 14 residues. Complete variable domain (other parts from reference TRBV5-4 and TRBJ1-6): ETGVTQSPTHLIKTRGQQVTLRCSSQSGHNTVSWYQQALGQGPQFIFQYYREEENGRGNFPPRFSGLQFPNYSSELNVNALELDDSALYLCASSAGTGNSPLHFGNGTRLTVT.

The CDR3 spells CASSKKRGARGETQYF. The gene calls are TRBV7-8 and TRBJ2-5; lacking DNA, the TRBD2 call made by TCRdb goes unchecked. The V gene's germline CDR1 is SGHVS and CDR2 FQNEAQ. This CDR3 contains 16 residues.

The rearrangement links TRBV19 to TRBJ2-1; TCRdb's D call, TRBD1, is unchecked because there is no DNA. This CDR3 is 17 amino acids long. Germline V CDR1 and CDR2: LNHDA, SQIVND (reference sequence). CDR3: CASSIEGNRAGLRSTFF.

V is TRBV6-2 or TRBV6-3 and J is TRBJ1-2. Germline-derived CDR1 and CDR2 are MNHEY and SVGEGT. The CDR3 spans 16 residues. CDR3 region: CASSYAVWGENYGYTF.

The chain recombines TRBV7-9 with TRBJ1-1; the TCRdb D gene call, TRBD1, has no DNA to confirm it. The CDR3 sequence is 15 residues long. Germline CDR1 and CDR2: SEHNR and FQNEAQ (reference sequence). CDR3 amino acids: CASSLAEGANTEAFF.

The V and J genes are TRBV12-3 or TRBV12-4 and TRBJ2-1. The CDR3 is made up of 13 amino acids. The CDR3 spells CASSFVNYNEQFF.

The V gene is TRBV7-6, the J gene TRBJ2-2; TCRdb's D call, TRBD2, is unchecked because there is no DNA. The CDR3 runs to 17 residues. Germline V lookup: CDR1 SGHVS, CDR2 FNYEAQ. The CDR3: CASSSTSGGSNTGELFF.

The rearrangement links TRBV5-6 to TRBJ2-1; TCRdb lists TRBD1, though no DNA is available to test this call. CDR1 and CDR2 from the germline V gene are SGHDT and YYEEEE. The length of the CDR3 is 13 residues. The CDR3 sequence: CASSSGPYNEQFF.

The chain recombines TRBV7-9 with TRBJ2-2; TCRdb indicates TRBD1, and absent DNA this call remains unverified. The CDR3 is 15 amino acids. The germline V gene has CDR1 SEHNR and CDR2 FQNEAQ (reference sequence). CDR3 region: CASSLPSLGTGELFF. Drawing the rest from reference TRBV7-9 and TRBJ2-2, the complete variable domain is DTGVSQNPRHKITKRGQNVTFRCDPISEHNRLYWYRQTLGQGPEFLTYFQNEAQLEKSRLLSDRFSAERPKGSFSTLEIQRTEQGDSAMYLCASSLPSLGTGELFFGEGSRLTVL.

V gene TRBV6-5 combines with J gene TRBJ2-7; TCRdb lists TRBD1, though no DNA is available to test this call. This CDR3 comprises 15 residues. CDR1 and CDR2 (germline): MNHEY, SVGAGI. The CDR3 here is CASSYGETGGYEQYF.

V usage is TRBV4-1 and J usage is TRBJ2-7; TCRdb gives TRBD1 as the D gene, but with no DNA this cannot be confirmed. The CDR3 runs 13 residues. CDR1 MGHRA and CDR2 YSYEKL come from the germline V gene. The CDR3 sequence is CASSSHRDDEQYF.

The rearrangement joins TRBV7-6 to TRBJ2-2; lacking DNA, the TRBD2 call made by TCRdb goes unchecked. The CDR3 loop spans 16 amino acids. Per germline, CDR1 SGHVS and CDR2 FNYEAQ. The CDR3 sequence: CASSPGLEANTGELFF.

This chain joins TRBV5-1 and TRBJ2-2; the TCRdb D gene call, TRBD2, has no DNA to confirm it. Germline V gene sequence: CDR1 SGHRS, CDR2 YFSETQ. The CDR3 contains 14 residues. This chain's CDR3 is CASSLWGGTGELFF.

The CDR3 sequence is CASSFDGDNYGYTF. J is TRBJ1-2 and V is TRBV6-5. Germline V CDR1 and CDR2: MNHEY, SVGAGI. The CDR3 spans 14 residues.